What follows is one TCR beta chain and its context. Its specificity is unknown. This entry comes from a study of early T cells in non-severe SARS-CoV-2 infection. Across the study: Chains from this unsorted whole-blood bulk RNA could not be paired. Study observations and caveats: VDJdb matching favored anti-spike CD8 responses, missing private and CD4 specificities.

Individual cDNA molecules received unique molecular identifiers. A single record per CDR3 protein comes from TCRdb applying MiXCR to the 5' RACE reads. Of fewer than 95,000 distinct CDR3 sequences listed, approximately 16% are singletons. CDR3 size: 13 residues. Trimming shortened V by 4 bases and J by 10 bases, and 11 bases separated the two germline ends. Per the germline V gene, CDR1 is MNHEY and CDR2 is SMNVEV (reference sequence). Sequencing was performed on whole blood, taken at baseline. The clonotype was recovered from an adult who was a healthcare worker with PCR-confirmed SARS-CoV-2 infection or an uninfected control (not recorded which). This sequence joins TRBV27 and TRBJ1-6; D is unclear. The CDR3 spells CASSSFANSPLHF. In nucleotides, the CDR3 is TGTGCCAGCAGTTCCTTCGCGAACTCACCCCTCCACTTT.